This entry lists 20 T cell receptor beta chains sequenced from one sample in a study of blood T cell repertoires in COVID-19 (dated by TCRdb to the early 2020s). The library was generated by the immunoSEQ multiplex PCR assay. TCRdb took over this immuneACCESS table, retaining in-frame rearrangements with V and J assigned. Such tables are incomplete; in checked studies, under half of the missing clones stem from an unresolved V gene, and the remainder is unexplained. Across this sample there are over 250,000 clones, with roughly 92% seen only once. The leading ten clones occupy 2% to 2.5% of the sample. Sequenced material: peripheral blood. The receptors stem from a woman aged 25 to 39 with COVID-19, enrolled during active disease.

This sequence joins TRBV29-1 and TRBJ2-7, with 10 bases identical to TRBD2. This CDR3 has 15 amino acids. V shed 5 bases, J shed 6 bases, and the junction held 13 bases outside the gene matches. Germline V gene sequence: CDR1 SQVTM, CDR2 ANQGSEA. CDR3 coding DNA: TGCAGCGTTAGTCCTCGTCTAGCGGGAGCAGGCGAGCAGTACTTC. It translates to CSVSPRLAGAGEQYF.

The chain is built from TRBV7-2 and TRBJ2-1, with 7 bases identical to TRBD2. The V gene end was trimmed by 3 bases and the J gene end by 9 bases; junction bases not matched to a gene: 11. Per the germline V gene, CDR1 is SGHTA and CDR2 is FQGNSA. The CDR3 contains 15 residues. The CDR3 region is CASSLLGGPGGEQFF. In nucleotides, the CDR3 is TGTGCCAGCAGCTTGTTGGGAGGGCCCGGGGGTGAGCAGTTCTTC.

The rearrangement uses TRBV7-6 and TRBJ2-7, with 14 bases aligning to TRBD2. CDR3 length: 16 residues. CDR1 SGHVS and CDR2 FNYEAQ come from the germline V gene. The V gene end was trimmed by 5 bases and the J gene end by 9 bases; junction bases not matched to a gene: 12. The chain's CDR3 is CASSQEPGLAGDGQYF. The CDR3 nucleotides read TGTGCCAGCAGCCAGGAACCGGGACTAGCGGGGGACGGGCAGTACTTC.

The chain joins TRBV24-1 to TRBJ2-7; tentatively, D is TRBD2 (6 bases). Germline CDR1 KGHDR, CDR2 SFDVKD. This CDR3 is 12 amino acids long. Trimming left V 5 bases short and J 9 bases short, with 13 bases between. Written as DNA, the CDR3 is TGTGCCACCAGTGCGGGGGAAGGTGGGCAGTACTTC. Translated, it gives CATSAGEGGQYF.

The chain combines TRBV2 with TRBJ2-7; possible D gene TRBD2, 5 bases. V lost 6 bases, J lost 0 bases, and 12 bases lay in between. CDR1 and CDR2 from the germline V gene are SNHLY and FYNNEI. This CDR3 spans 14 amino acids. The CDR3 bases are TGTGCCAGCAGACCCGGGATAAACTCCTACGAGCAGTACTTC. The encoded protein is CASRPGINSYEQYF. The full variable domain, rest sourced from reference TRBV2 and TRBJ2-7, is EPEVTQTPSHQVTQMGQEVILRCVPISNHLYFYWYRQILGQKVEFLVSFYNNEISEKSEIFDDQFSVERPDGSNFTLKIRSTKLEDSAMYFCASRPGINSYEQYFGPGTRLTVT.

The chain has TRBV6-5 and TRBJ2-7; 7 bases line up with TRBD1. Per the germline V gene, CDR1 is MNHEY and CDR2 is SVGAGI. This CDR3 is 13 amino acids long. Trimming at V came to 6 bases and at J to 3 bases, leaving 5 bases not matched to a gene. Written as DNA, the CDR3 is TGTGCCAGCAGCAAGGGGGCGAGCTACGAGCAGTACTTC. Residues: CASSKGASYEQYF.

The chain combines TRBV6-5 with TRBJ2-3; D is possibly TRBD2 (5 bases). This CDR3 has 14 residues. Trimming cost V 5 bases and J 2 bases, with 11 bases left between them. CDR1 and CDR2 from the germline V gene are MNHEY and SVGAGI. In DNA form, the CDR3 reads TGTGCCAGCAGTAGAGGACGGGACACAGATACGCAGTATTTT. Translation: CASSRGRDTDTQYF.

This clone was seen many times. V gene TRBV2 combines with J gene TRBJ1-5; 9 bases fit TRBD1. This CDR3 has 15 amino acids. The trim removed 6 bases at V and 5 bases at J, leaving 8 bases unmatched. Germline CDR1 and CDR2: SNHLY and FYNNEI. Here the CDR3 reads CASSPDRGYDQPQHF. The CDR3 nucleotides are TGTGCCAGCAGCCCGGACAGGGGTTACGATCAGCCCCAGCATTTT.

The chain joins TRBV11-2 to TRBJ1-1; 7 nucleotides agree with TRBD1. Germline CDR1 and CDR2: SGHAT and FQNNGV. The ends lost 0 bases at V and 1 base at J; junction bases unmatched: 11. This CDR3 contains 18 residues. The CDR3 is CASSLDPLNRGENTEAFF. For the CDR3, the DNA is TGTGCCAGCAGCTTAGATCCCCTTAACAGGGGAGAGAACACTGAAGCTTTCTTT.

This sequence joins TRBV27 and TRBJ2-1, with D possibly TRBD1 on 7 matching bases. CDR1 MNHEY and CDR2 SMNVEV come from the germline V gene (reference sequence). CDR3 length equals 12 residues. V was pared by 5 bases and J by 8 bases, with 10 bases between. The CDR3 spells CASSPRGDEQFF. Written as DNA, the CDR3 is TGTGCCAGCAGTCCCAGGGGGGATGAGCAGTTCTTC.

The V and J genes are TRBV7-6 and TRBJ2-2; 11 bases are a match to TRBD2. Per the germline V gene, CDR1 is SGHVS and CDR2 is FNYEAQ. Unmatched junction bases numbered 3, after V lost 5 bases and J lost 1 base. This CDR3 comprises 16 residues. Written as DNA, the CDR3 is TGTGCCAGCAGCAAAACTAGCGGGGGGAACACCGGGGAGCTGTTTTTT. Translated, it gives CASSKTSGGNTGELFF.

Written as DNA, the CDR3 is TGTGCCAGCCGGGGCTACAATGAGCAGTTCTTC. Protein product: CASRGYNEQFF. This sequence joins TRBV2 and TRBJ2-1; D perhaps matches TRBD2 (5 bases). The CDR3 is 11 amino acids. The germline V gene encodes CDR1 SNHLY and CDR2 FYNNEI. Trimming pared 8 bases from V and 3 bases from J, leaving 5 bases between.

This chain's CDR3 is CASRSTGTGGDYNEQFF. DNA of the CDR3: TGTGCCAGCAGGAGTACCGGGACAGGGGGCGACTACAATGAGCAGTTCTTC. The chain joins TRBV27 to TRBJ2-1, with 12 bases fitting TRBD1. The length of the CDR3 is 17 residues. The germline V gene has CDR1 MNHEY and CDR2 SMNVEV (reference sequence). Unmatched junction bases numbered 9, after V lost 6 bases and J lost 3 bases.

The chain combines TRBV11-2 with TRBJ2-7; 7 nucleotides align to TRBD2. CDR3 length equals 15 residues. Germline V gene lookup returns CDR1 SGHAT and CDR2 FQNNGV. Losses at the gene ends were 3 bases for V and 3 bases for J; bases not matched to a gene: 8. DNA for the CDR3: TGTGCCAGCAGCTTGGTGCTAGCGGAGCTCTACGAGCAGTACTTC. Translating it yields CASSLVLAELYEQYF.

Relative to its sample, this clone is medium-sized. The chain couples TRBV30 to TRBJ2-1; 10 positions match TRBD2. The junction had 12 bases not matched to a gene; V was cut back by 2 bases and J by 8 bases. Germline lookup yields CDR1 GTSNPN and CDR2 SVGIG (reference sequence). The CDR3 extends over 16 amino acids. This chain's CDR3 is CAWSPMTSGFTYEQFF. The CDR3, as DNA: TGTGCCTGGAGTCCTATGACTAGCGGGTTTACCTATGAGCAGTTCTTC.

This rearrangement joins TRBV4-2 to TRBJ2-5, with TRBD2 matching over 11 bases. The germline V gene has CDR1 LGHNA and CDR2 YNFKEQ. The CDR3 spans 20 residues. The junction had 17 bases not matched to a gene; V was cut back by 4 bases and J by 1 base. CDR3 sequence: CASSPAEGLAASSFQETQYF. Here the CDR3 DNA reads TGTGCCAGCAGCCCTGCGGAGGGACTAGCGGCCTCATCATTCCAAGAGACCCAGTACTTC.

This sequence joins TRBV5-1 and TRBJ1-1; 8 nucleotides match TRBD1. The germline V gene has CDR1 SGHRS and CDR2 YFSETQ. The CDR3 extends over 15 amino acids. V dropped 4 bases and J dropped 7; count of bases not matched to a gene: 12. The CDR3 DNA sequence: TGCGCCAGCAGCAGCGGTGGACAGGGAGGAGTTGAAGCTTTCTTT. As protein: CASSSGGQGGVEAFF.

This CDR3 is CSVLLAGVTYEQYF. The CDR3 nucleotides read TGCAGCGTTTTACTAGCGGGAGTCACCTACGAGCAGTACTTC. The rearrangement uses TRBV29-1 and TRBJ2-7; 11 positions match TRBD2. V lost 5 bases to trimming and J lost 2 bases; unmatched junction nucleotides: 5. This CDR3 is 14 amino acids long. The germline V gene encodes CDR1 SQVTM and CDR2 ANQGSEA.

This chain joins TRBV6-5 and TRBJ2-2; 11 nucleotides match TRBD2. With V trimmed by 5 bases and J by 1 base, 0 bases remained unmatched. The CDR3 contains 15 residues. Germline CDR1 is MNHEY and CDR2 is SVGAGI. This chain's CDR3 is CASSLAGGNTGELFF. CDR3 nucleotide sequence: TGTGCCAGCAGTCTAGCGGGAGGGAACACCGGGGAGCTGTTTTTT.

The V and J genes are TRBV5-6 and TRBJ1-2; D is undetermined. CDR1 SGHDT and CDR2 YYEEEE come from the germline V gene. The V and J ends lost 3 bases and 2 bases respectively, with 8 bases between them. The CDR3 length is 13 residues. CDR3 sequence reads: CASSSQENYGYTF. CDR3 in DNA: TGTGCCAGCAGCTCCCAGGAAAACTATGGCTACACCTTC.